This T cell receptor beta chain was captured by sequencing in a study of T cell repertoires in cytomegalovirus infection. V was pared by 3 bases and J by 5 bases, with 16 bases of the junction left unmatched. This CDR3 has 21 residues. Germline-derived CDR1 and CDR2 are LNHDA and SQIVND (reference sequence). This clonotype was picked up many times. One entry per CDR3 protein results from TCRdb running MiXCR on the reads. Of 450,000 to 600,000 distinct CDR3 sequences listed, 11% are singletons. The TCR sequence derives from a human donor in good health (CMV status not recorded). Some clones in this sample may be carry-over from other donors' samples. This sequence joins TRBV19 and TRBJ2-1; TRBD2 matches at 16 bases. The sequenced sample was PBMCs. The CDR3 loop is CASSIGGVLGLAGGRHNEQFF. Here the CDR3 DNA reads TGTGCCAGTAGTATCGGTGGTGTATTGGGACTAGCGGGGGGGCGGCACAATGAGCAGTTCTTC.